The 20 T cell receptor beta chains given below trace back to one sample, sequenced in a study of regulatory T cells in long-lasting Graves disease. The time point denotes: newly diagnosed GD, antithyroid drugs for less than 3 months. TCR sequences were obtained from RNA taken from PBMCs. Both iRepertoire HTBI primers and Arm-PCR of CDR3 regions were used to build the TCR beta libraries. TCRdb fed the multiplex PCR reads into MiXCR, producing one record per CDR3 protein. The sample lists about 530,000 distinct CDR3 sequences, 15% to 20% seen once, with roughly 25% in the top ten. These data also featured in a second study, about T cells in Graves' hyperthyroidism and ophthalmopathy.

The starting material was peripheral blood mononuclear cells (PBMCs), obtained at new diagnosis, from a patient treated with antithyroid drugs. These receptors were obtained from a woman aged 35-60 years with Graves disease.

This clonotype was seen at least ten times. The DNA for the CDR3 is TGTGCCAGCAGCCAAGCTGGGGACAGGGGAAGAGATGGCTACACCTTC. Encoded protein: CASSQAGDRGRDGYTF. The genes are TRBV3-1 and TRBJ1-2; TRBD1 agrees at 10 bases. The CDR3 has 16 residues. CDR1 and CDR2 (germline): LGHDT, YNNKEL (reference sequence). V trimming: 1 base; J trimming: 6 bases; junction bases outside the gene matches: 8.

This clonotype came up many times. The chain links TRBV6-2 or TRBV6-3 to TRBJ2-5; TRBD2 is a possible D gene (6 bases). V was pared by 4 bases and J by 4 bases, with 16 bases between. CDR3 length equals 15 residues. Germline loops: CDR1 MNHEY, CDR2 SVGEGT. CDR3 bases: TGTGCCAGCAGTTCCGCGGGACTCACCATAGAGACCCAGTACTTC. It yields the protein CASSSAGLTIETQYF.

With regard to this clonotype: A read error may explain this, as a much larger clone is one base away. The CDR3 is CASGYLDRNTEAFF. Here the CDR3 DNA reads TGTGCCAGCGGTTACCTGGACAGAAACACTGAAGCTTTCTTT. The chain links TRBV6-9 to TRBJ1-1, with D maybe TRBD1 (6 bases). The CDR3 sequence is 14 residues long. Germline CDR1 and CDR2: MNHGY and SVAAGI.

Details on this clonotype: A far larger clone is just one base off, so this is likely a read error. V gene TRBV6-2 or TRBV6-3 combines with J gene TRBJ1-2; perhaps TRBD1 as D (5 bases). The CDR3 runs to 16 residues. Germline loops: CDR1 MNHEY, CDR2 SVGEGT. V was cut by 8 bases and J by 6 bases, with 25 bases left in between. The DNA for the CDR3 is TGTGCCAGCGGCGACGTTCGGGGCGGAGTTAAGAATGGCTACACCTTC. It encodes CASGDVRGGVKNGYTF.

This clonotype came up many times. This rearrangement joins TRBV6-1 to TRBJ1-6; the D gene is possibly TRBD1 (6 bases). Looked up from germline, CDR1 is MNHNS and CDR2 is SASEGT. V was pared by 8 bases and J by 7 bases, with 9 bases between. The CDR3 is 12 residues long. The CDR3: CASAQGNSPLHF. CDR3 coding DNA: TGTGCCAGCGCACAGGGAAATTCACCCCTCCACTTT.

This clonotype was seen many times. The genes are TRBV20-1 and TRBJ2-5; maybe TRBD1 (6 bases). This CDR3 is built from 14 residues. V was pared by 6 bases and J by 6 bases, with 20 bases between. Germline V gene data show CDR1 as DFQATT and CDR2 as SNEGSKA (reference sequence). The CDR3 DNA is TGCAGTGCCCTCCAACCCACAGGGATAAAGACCCAGTACTTC. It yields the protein CSALQPTGIKTQYF.

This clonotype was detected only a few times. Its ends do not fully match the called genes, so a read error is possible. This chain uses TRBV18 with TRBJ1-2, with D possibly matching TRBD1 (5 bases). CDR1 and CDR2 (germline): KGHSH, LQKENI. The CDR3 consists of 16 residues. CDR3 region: CASSSSLGGASDGHTF. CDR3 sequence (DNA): TGTGCCAGCTCATCCTCCCTCGGGGGAGCGTCTGATGGCCACACCTTC. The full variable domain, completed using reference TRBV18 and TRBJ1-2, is NAGVMQNPRHLVRRRGQEARLRCSPMKGHSHVYWYRQLPEEGLKFMVYLQKENIIDESGMPKERFSAEFPKEGPSILRIQQVVRGDSAAYFCASSSSLGGASDGHTFGSGTRLTVV.

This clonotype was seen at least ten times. In nucleotides, the CDR3 is TGTGCCAGCAGCGTGACCGGGACAGATGGCGAGACCCAGTACTTC. It specifies CASSVTGTDGETQYF. V usage is TRBV7-9 and J usage is TRBJ2-5, with 7 bases that match TRBD1. The germline V gene has CDR1 SEHNR and CDR2 FQNEAQ (reference sequence). V lost 5 bases to trimming and J lost 5 bases; unmatched junction nucleotides: 11. The CDR3 consists of 15 residues. The full variable domain, its missing parts supplied by reference TRBV7-9 and TRBJ2-5, is DTGVSQNPRHKITKRGQNVTFRCDPISEHNRLYWYRQTLGQGPEFLTYFQNEAQLEKSRLLSDRFSAERPKGSFSTLEIQRTEQGDSAMYLCASSVTGTDGETQYFGPGTRLLVL.

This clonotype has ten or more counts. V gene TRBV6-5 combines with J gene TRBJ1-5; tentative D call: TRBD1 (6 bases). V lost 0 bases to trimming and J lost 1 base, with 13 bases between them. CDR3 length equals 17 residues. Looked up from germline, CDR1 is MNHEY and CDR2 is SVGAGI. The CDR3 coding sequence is TGTGCCAGCAGTTACTCGGACAGTCGAACCAGCAATCAGCCCCAGCATTTT. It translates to CASSYSDSRTSNQPQHF.

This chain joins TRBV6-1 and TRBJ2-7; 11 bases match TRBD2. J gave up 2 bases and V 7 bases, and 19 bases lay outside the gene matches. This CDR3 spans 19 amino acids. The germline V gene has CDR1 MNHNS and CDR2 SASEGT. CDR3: CASTLRALASGGPPYEQYF. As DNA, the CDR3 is TGTGCCAGCACCCTTCGTGCGCTGGCTAGCGGGGGGCCTCCCTACGAGCAGTACTTC.

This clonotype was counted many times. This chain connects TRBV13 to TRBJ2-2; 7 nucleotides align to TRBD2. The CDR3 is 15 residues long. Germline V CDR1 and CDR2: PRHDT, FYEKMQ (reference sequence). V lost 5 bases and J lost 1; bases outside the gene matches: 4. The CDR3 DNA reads TGTGCCAGCAGCACCGAGCGGGAGAACACCGGGGAGCTGTTTTTT. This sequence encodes CASSTERENTGELFF. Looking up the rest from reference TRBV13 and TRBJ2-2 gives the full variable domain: AAGVIQSPRHLIKEKRETATLKCYPIPRHDTVYWYQQGPGQDPQFLISFYEKMQSDKGSIPDRFSAQQFSDYHSELNMSSLELGDSALYFCASSTERENTGELFFGEGSRLTVL.

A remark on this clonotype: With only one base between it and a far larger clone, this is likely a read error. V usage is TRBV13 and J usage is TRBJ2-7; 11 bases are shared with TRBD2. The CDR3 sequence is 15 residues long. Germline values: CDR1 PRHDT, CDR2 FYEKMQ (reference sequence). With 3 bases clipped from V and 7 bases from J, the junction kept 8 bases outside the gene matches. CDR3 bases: TGTGCCAGCAGCTTGGGACTAGCGGCATACAATGAGCAGTACTTC. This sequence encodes CASSLGLAAYNEQYF.

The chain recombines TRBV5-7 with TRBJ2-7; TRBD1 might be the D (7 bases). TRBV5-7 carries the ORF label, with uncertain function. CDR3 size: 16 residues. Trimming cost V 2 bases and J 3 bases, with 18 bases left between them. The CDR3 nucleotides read TGTGCCAGCAGCTTTCGGGTGGAGGGGGCAGGCTACGAGCAGTACTTC. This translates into CASSFRVEGAGYEQYF.

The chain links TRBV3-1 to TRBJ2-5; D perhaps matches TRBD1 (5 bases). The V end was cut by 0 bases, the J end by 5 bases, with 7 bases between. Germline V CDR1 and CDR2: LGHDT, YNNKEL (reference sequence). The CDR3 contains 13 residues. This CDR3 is CASSQDRQETQYF. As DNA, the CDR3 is TGTGCCAGCAGCCAAGATCGACAGGAGACCCAGTACTTC.

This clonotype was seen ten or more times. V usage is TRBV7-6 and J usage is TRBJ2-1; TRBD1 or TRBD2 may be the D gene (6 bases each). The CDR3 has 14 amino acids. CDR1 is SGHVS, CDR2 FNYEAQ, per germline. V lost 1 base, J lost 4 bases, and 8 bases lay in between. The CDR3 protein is CASSLEGGYNEQFF. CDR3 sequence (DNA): TGTGCCAGCAGCTTAGAGGGGGGATACAATGAGCAGTTCTTC.

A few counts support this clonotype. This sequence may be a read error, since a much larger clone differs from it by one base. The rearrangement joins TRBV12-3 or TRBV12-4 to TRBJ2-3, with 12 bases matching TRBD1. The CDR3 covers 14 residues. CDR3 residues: CASGTGGKKDPQYF. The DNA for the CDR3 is TGTGCCAGCGGGACAGGGGGCAAGAAAGATCCGCAGTATTTT.

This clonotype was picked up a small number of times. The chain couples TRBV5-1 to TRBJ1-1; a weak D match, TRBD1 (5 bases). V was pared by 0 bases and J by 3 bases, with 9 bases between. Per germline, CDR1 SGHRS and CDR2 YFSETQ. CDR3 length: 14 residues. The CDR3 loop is CASSLARGDTEAFF. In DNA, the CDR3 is TGCGCCAGCAGCTTGGCGAGGGGAGACACTGAAGCTTTCTTT. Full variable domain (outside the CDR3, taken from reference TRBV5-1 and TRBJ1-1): KAGVTQTPRYLIKTRGQQVTLSCSPISGHRSVSWYQQTPGQGLQFLFEYFSETQRNKGNFPGRFSGRQFSNSRSEMNVSTLELGDSALYLCASSLARGDTEAFFGQGTRLTVV.

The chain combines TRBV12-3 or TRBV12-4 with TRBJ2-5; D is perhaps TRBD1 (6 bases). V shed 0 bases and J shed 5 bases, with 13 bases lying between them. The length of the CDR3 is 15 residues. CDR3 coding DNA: TGTGCCAGCAGTTTAGCGGGGGCAACTAGGGAGACCCAGTACTTC. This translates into CASSLAGATRETQYF.

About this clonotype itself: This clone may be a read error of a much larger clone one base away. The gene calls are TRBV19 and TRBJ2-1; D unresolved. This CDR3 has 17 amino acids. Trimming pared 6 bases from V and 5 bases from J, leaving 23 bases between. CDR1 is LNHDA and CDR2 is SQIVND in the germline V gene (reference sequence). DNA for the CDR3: TGTGCCAGTAGGCTCGACGGAGCAGGTAGTCTGGACAATGAGCAGTTCTTC. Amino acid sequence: CASRLDGAGSLDNEQFF.

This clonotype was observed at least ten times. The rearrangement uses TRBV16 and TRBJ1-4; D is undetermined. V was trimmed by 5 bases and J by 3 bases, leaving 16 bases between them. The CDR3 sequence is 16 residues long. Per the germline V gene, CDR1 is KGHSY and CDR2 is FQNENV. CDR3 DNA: TGTGCCAGCAGCAATGATGATCCCGGTTCTAATGAAAAACTGTTTTTT. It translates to CASSNDDPGSNEKLFF.